These T cell receptor beta chains were read from a single sample in a study of blood T cell repertoires in COVID-19. Method: immunoSEQ multiplex PCR; TCRdb's copy keeps in-frame clones and lacks some. Here the sample spans about 130,000 clones, around nine tenths being singletons. The sequencing sample was made of peripheral blood. The receptor source for this set is a man aged 50-60 years with active COVID-19. Each CDR3 is given with its conserved first and last residue.

V: TRBV12-3/TRBV12-4; CDR3: CASSLEEEKLFF
V: TRBV5-6; CDR3: CASSLTGGFLYSPLHF
V: TRBV5-1; CDR3: CASSQAGRTYNEQFF
V: TRBV29-1; CDR3: CSATGQGNTEAFF
V: TRBV19; CDR3: CASSTRQLQETQYF
V: TRBV7-9; CDR3: CASSKGTGGTGELFF
V: TRBV5-5; CDR3: CASSLEWGLTEAFF
V: TRBV3-1/TRBV3-2; CDR3: CASSLRNEGGEQFF
V: TRBV27; CDR3: CASSFYAVSNEQFF
V: TRBV10-1; CDR3: CASSADRGAYNEQFF
V: TRBV24-1; CDR3: CATSDQTGTGIHEQFF
V: TRBV7-2; CDR3: CASRLADGRNYGYTF
V: TRBV16; CDR3: CASSQSPPTGLDTQYF
V: TRBV18; CDR3: CASSPQGAGTEAFF
V: TRBV28; CDR3: CASSLSLITTGELFF
V: TRBV24-1; CDR3: CATSEGGQVLTDTQYF
V: TRBV20-1; CDR3: CSATDNEQFF
V: TRBV19; CDR3: CASNDRGFNEQFF
V: TRBV2; CDR3: CASSNGQVTDTQYF
V: TRBV19; CDR3: CASSSEALGANVLTF
V: TRBV4-2; CDR3: CASSHPLAGPSSSYNEQFF
V: TRBV2; CDR3: CASSEARRQPQHF
V: TRBV5-1; CDR3: CASSSSTTLNTEAFF
V: TRBV6-5; CDR3: CASSAWTGGYEQYF
V: TRBV7-3; CDR3: CASSLRRSSYNEQFF
V: TRBV12-3/TRBV12-4; CDR3: CASPGVNTEAFF
V: TRBV6-5; CDR3: CASSSAGGSSTDTQYF
V: TRBV6-5; CDR3: CASSYGVGEEAFF
V: TRBV2; CDR3: CASELGTSAYNEQFF